This entry lists 18 T cell receptor beta chains sequenced from one sample in a study of T-cell memory formation after mild COVID-19. Via MiXCR, TCRdb re-called the 5' RACE reads, giving one row per CDR3 protein. Of about 270,000 distinct CDR3 sequences listed, about 17% are singletons. The specimen sequenced was PBMCs or a T cell subset sorted from them (not recorded which). These receptors all stem from a man in his late teens or twenties who had mild COVID-19 (a few samples of this study predate the infection). Cell type and time point are not known.

The chain couples TRBV7-8 to TRBJ2-4; 8 nucleotides align to TRBD1. CDR1 and CDR2 from the germline V gene are SGHVS and FQNEAQ. The length of the CDR3 is 19 residues. J lost 1 base, V lost 1 base, and 12 bases had no gene match. CDR3 in amino acids: CASSLGFLTRQGAKNIQYF. The CDR3 DNA reads as TGTGCCAGCAGCTTAGGATTTCTGACGCGACAGGGGGCCAAAAACATTCAGTACTTC.

The chain carries TRBV12-3 or TRBV12-4 and TRBJ2-5, with 7 positions matching TRBD1. CDR3 size: 14 residues. The ends lost 9 bases at V and 2 bases at J; junction bases unmatched: 9. The CDR3 nucleotides read TGTGCCAGTGGGGTCGGGACAGATCAAGAGACCCAGTACTTC. It yields the protein CASGVGTDQETQYF.

V usage is TRBV10-1 and J usage is TRBJ2-5, with D unclear. CDR3 size: 13 residues. Deletions cut 3 bases from V and 5 bases from J, with 10 bases between. Germline loops: CDR1 WNHNN, CDR2 SYGVQD (reference sequence). CDR3 nucleotide sequence: TGCGCCAGCAGTGACCTTGTGGGGGAGACCCAGTACTTC. Amino acids: CASSDLVGETQYF.

This clonotype was seen a handful of times. The chain joins TRBV30 to TRBJ2-5, with D unresolved. Germline V gene lookup returns CDR1 GTSNPN and CDR2 SVGIG (reference sequence). V was clipped by 5 bases and J by 4 bases, with 14 bases between them. The CDR3 has 13 residues. The CDR3 bases are TGTGCCTGGCTCAGGCGTTCGGGAGAGACCCAGTACTTC. Protein product: CAWLRRSGETQYF.

This clonotype has ten or more counts. The V and J genes are TRBV18 and TRBJ2-2; weak D call: TRBD1 (6 bases). Germline assignment: CDR1 KGHSH and CDR2 LQKENI. V was shortened by 3 bases and J by 1 base, with 9 bases between the two germline ends. This CDR3 spans 15 amino acids. The CDR3 coding sequence is TGTGCCAGCTCACCCTCGGGACAGAACACCGGGGAGCTGTTTTTT. This translates into CASSPSGQNTGELFF.

This clonotype was picked up a small number of times. The chain employs TRBV20-1 and TRBJ2-1; tentative D call: TRBD2 (6 bases). The germline V gene encodes CDR1 DFQATT and CDR2 SNEGSKA (reference sequence). The CDR3 extends over 13 amino acids. Trimming cost V 5 bases and J 9 bases, with 17 bases left between them. CDR3 in amino acids: CSASFPGVGEQFF. CDR3 nucleotide sequence: TGCAGTGCTTCATTCCCGGGGGTGGGTGAGCAGTTCTTC.

This clonotype showed up just a few times. One junction end does not reproduce the germline sequence, and a read error may be involved. The J gene is TRBJ1-6, the V gene TRBV7-2; 7 positions match TRBD1. This CDR3 comprises 14 residues. Germline V lookup: CDR1 SGHTA, CDR2 FQGNSA. For the CDR3, the DNA is TGTGCCAGCAGATTAGAGGGGGCAGGTTCACCCCTCCACTTT. Residues: CASRLEGAGSPLHF.

J is TRBJ2-2 and V is TRBV9; no clear D gene. The CDR3 totals 13 residues. Germline V gene sequence: CDR1 SGDLS, CDR2 YYNGEE. V was pared by 1 base and J by 6 bases, with 7 bases between. The DNA for the CDR3 is TGTGCCAGCAGCGTAAGGGTCCCCGGGGAGCTGTTTTTT. This encodes CASSVRVPGELFF.

The gene calls are TRBV5-1 and TRBJ2-1, with 7 bases lining up with TRBD2. V was pared by 0 bases and J by 5 bases, with 5 bases of the junction left unmatched. The CDR3 loop spans 15 amino acids. From germline, CDR1 is SGHRS and CDR2 YFSETQ. CDR3 protein: CASSLAGREDNEQFF. DNA for the CDR3: TGCGCCAGCAGCTTGGCAGGGAGGGAGGACAATGAGCAGTTCTTC.

The J gene is TRBJ2-5, the V gene TRBV9; TRBD1 aligns across 9 bases. Trimming took 1 base from V and 5 from J; bases not matched to a gene: 21. This CDR3 region has 20 residues. Per the germline V gene, CDR1 is SGDLS and CDR2 is YYNGEE. The CDR3 reads CASSVSPFPSGTGMMETQYF. Written as DNA, the CDR3 is TGTGCCAGCAGCGTATCCCCATTCCCCTCCGGGACAGGGATGATGGAGACCCAGTACTTC.

This clonotype turned up a few times. The V and J genes are TRBV10-3 and TRBJ2-5; unclear D gene. Germline CDR1 and CDR2: ENHRY and SYGVKD. This CDR3 is 13 amino acids long. V lost 5 bases to trimming and J lost 2 bases, with 9 bases between them. The CDR3 bases are TGTGCCATCAGTTTGGCGGAGCAAGAGACCCAGTACTTC. Translation gives CAISLAEQETQYF.

This clonotype was seen many times. The V call is TRBV5-1, the J call TRBJ2-5; D is unclear. The CDR3 sequence is 14 residues long. V gave up 0 bases and J gave up 5 bases, with 11 bases separating them. Per the germline V gene, CDR1 is SGHRS and CDR2 is YFSETQ. The CDR3 nucleotides read TGCGCCAGCAGCTTGGCCAACCCCGAGGAGACCCAGTACTTC. This codes for CASSLANPEETQYF.

This clonotype appeared a few times. The chain joins TRBV6-2 or TRBV6-3 to TRBJ2-5, with D possibly being TRBD1 or TRBD2 (5 bases each). V lost 3 bases and J lost 2, with 13 bases in between. The CDR3 sequence is 15 residues long. The germline CDR1 and CDR2 sequences are MNHEY and SVGEGT. This CDR3 reads CASSYLRDGQETQYF. The CDR3 coding sequence is TGTGCCAGCAGTTATCTTAGGGACGGACAAGAGACCCAGTACTTC.

This clonotype was seen a few times. This chain connects TRBV5-1 to TRBJ2-3; D possibly corresponds to TRBD1 (6 bases). This CDR3 contains 14 residues. CDR1 SGHRS and CDR2 YFSETQ come from the germline V gene. V was trimmed by 2 bases and J by 3 bases, leaving 10 bases between them. CDR3 coding DNA: TGCGCCAGCAGCTTTGGACAGACTACAGATACGCAGTATTTT. This translates into CASSFGQTTDTQYF. The whole variable domain, remainder taken from reference TRBV5-1 and TRBJ2-3, is KAGVTQTPRYLIKTRGQQVTLSCSPISGHRSVSWYQQTPGQGLQFLFEYFSETQRNKGNFPGRFSGRQFSNSRSEMNVSTLELGDSALYLCASSFGQTTDTQYFGPGTRLTVL.

This clonotype has at least ten counts. The chain carries TRBV5-1 and TRBJ2-2; 8 nucleotides match TRBD1. Trimming took 7 bases from V and 7 from J; bases not matched to a gene: 12. Germline CDR1 reads SGHRS; CDR2 reads YFSETQ. This CDR3 is 15 amino acids long. The CDR3 DNA is TGCGCCAGCTCAGAGGACAGGGAATTGGTCGGGGAGCTGTTTTTT. Translating it yields CASSEDRELVGELFF.

This chain connects TRBV7-8 to TRBJ2-5; 9 bases are a match to TRBD1. This CDR3 has 15 residues. CDR1 and CDR2 from the germline V gene are SGHVS and FQNEAQ. The V segment lost 6 bases and the J segment 5 bases; nucleotides outside the gene matches: 10. CDR3: CASRYSDRGLETQYF. The CDR3 coding sequence is TGTGCCAGCAGATACTCAGACAGGGGGTTGGAGACCCAGTACTTC.

This clonotype was seen a few times. The chain links TRBV5-1 to TRBJ2-7, with TRBD1 identical over 8 bases. The CDR3 runs 12 residues. The V gene's germline CDR1 is SGHRS and CDR2 YFSETQ. V dropped 6 bases and J dropped 2; count of bases not matched to a gene: 1. The CDR3, as DNA: TGCGCCAGCACGGGACAGGCCTACGAGCAGTACTTC. Its translation is CASTGQAYEQYF.

This clonotype has a count of ten or more. The chain is built from TRBV29-1 and TRBJ2-1; 7 bases align to TRBD1. Germline V gene sequence: CDR1 SQVTM, CDR2 ANQGSEA. V dropped 5 bases and J dropped 6; count of bases not matched to a gene: 4. This CDR3 region has 12 residues. As DNA, the CDR3 is TGCAGCGTTAAGACAGGGTCCAATGAGCAGTTCTTC. It codes for CSVKTGSNEQFF.